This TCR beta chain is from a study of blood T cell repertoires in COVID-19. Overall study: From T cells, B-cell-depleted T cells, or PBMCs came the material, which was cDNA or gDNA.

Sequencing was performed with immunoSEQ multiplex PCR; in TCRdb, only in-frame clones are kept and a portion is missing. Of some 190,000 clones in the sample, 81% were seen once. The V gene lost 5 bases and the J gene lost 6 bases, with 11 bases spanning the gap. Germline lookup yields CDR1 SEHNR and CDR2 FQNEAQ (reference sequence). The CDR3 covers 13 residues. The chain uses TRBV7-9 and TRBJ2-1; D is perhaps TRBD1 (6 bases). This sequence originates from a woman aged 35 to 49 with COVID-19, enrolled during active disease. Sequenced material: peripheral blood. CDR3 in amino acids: CASSPTDSNEQFF. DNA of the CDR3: TGTGCCAGCAGCCCAACGGACAGCAATGAGCAGTTCTTC.